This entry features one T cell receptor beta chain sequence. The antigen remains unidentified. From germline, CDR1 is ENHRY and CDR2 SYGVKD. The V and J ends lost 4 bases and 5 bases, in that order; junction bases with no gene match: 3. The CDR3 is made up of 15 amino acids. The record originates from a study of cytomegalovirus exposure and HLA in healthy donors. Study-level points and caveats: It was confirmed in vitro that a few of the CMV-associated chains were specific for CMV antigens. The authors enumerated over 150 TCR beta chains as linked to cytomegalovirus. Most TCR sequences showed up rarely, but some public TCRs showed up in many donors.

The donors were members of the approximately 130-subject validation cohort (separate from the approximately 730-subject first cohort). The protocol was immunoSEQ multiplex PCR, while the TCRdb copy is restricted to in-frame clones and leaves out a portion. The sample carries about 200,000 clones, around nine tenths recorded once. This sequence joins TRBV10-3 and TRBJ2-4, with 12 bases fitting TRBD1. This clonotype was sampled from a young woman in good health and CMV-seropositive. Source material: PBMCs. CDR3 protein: CAISVGQGAENIQYF. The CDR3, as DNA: TGTGCCATCAGTGTGGGACAGGGGGCTGAAAACATTCAGTACTTC.